Listed below are T cell receptor beta chains from one sample, sequenced in a study of identical twins. TCRdb used MiXCR to reprocess the 5' RACE reads, holding one entry per CDR3 protein. Among hundreds of thousands of distinct CDR3 sequences listed, approximately 22% were seen once. These same records also appear under a second study, on T cells expressing NK-cell markers.

The sequenced sample was PBMCs. The receptors come from a woman aged 18-29 years in good health. CDR3s include the opening cysteine and the closing phenylalanine or tryptophan. D genes are given only for firm matches. Clone sizes are given selectively: once, few, many, or a class where the clone is expanded.

CDR3aa	CDR3nt	j_gene	d_gene	abundance	v_gene
CSVIRDSLSYEQYF	TGCAGCGTCATCCGGGACAGCCTCTCCTACGAGCAGTACTTC	TRBJ2-7	TRBD1	few	TRBV29-1
CASSLTGRQGGSPLHF	TGTGCCAGCAGCTTGACTGGAAGACAGGGCGGATCACCCCTCCACTTT	TRBJ1-6	TRBD1	few	TRBV7-9
CASSQDGNRLNEQFF	TGCGCCAGCAGCCAAGATGGGAACCGACTGAATGAGCAGTTCTTC	TRBJ2-1	.	many	TRBV4-3
CASSSRGEQGSGELFF	TGTGCCAGCAGCTCTCGGGGCGAACAGGGATCCGGGGAGCTGTTTTTT	TRBJ2-2	.	.	TRBV7-9
CASSKQGNVLTF	TGTGCCAGCAGCAAACAGGGAAACGTCCTGACTTTC	TRBJ2-6	.	few	TRBV7-6
CSVDDPTRRTSGRAWEQFF	TGCAGCGTCGACGACCCAACCCGTAGGACTAGCGGGAGGGCCTGGGAGCAGTTCTTC	TRBJ2-1	TRBD2	few	TRBV29-1
CASSFTLAGGTYF	TGTGCCAGCAGTTTTACCTTAGCGGGAGGGACGTACTTC	TRBJ2-7	TRBD2	.	TRBV12-3/TRBV12-4
CSVLFGGGELFF	TGCAGCGTGCTGTTTGGGGGCGGGGAGCTGTTTTTT	TRBJ2-2	.	.	TRBV29-1
CASSQDFGATNEKLFF	TGCGCCAGCAGCCAAGATTTCGGCGCAACTAATGAAAAACTGTTTTTT	TRBJ1-4	.	many	TRBV4-1
CAWGLQGGQPQHF	TGTGCCTGGGGACTTCAGGGGGGTCAGCCCCAGCATTTT	TRBJ1-5	TRBD1	few	TRBV30
CASSLDSLHEQYF	TGTGCCAGCAGCTTGGATAGTCTGCACGAGCAGTACTTC	TRBJ2-7	.	few	TRBV5-4
CASTSGSRTGELFF	TGCGCCAGCACAAGCGGGAGTCGCACCGGGGAGCTGTTTTTT	TRBJ2-2	TRBD2	.	TRBV4-3
CSASRGLPSSYNEQFF	TGCAGTGCTAGCCGGGGACTCCCTAGCTCCTACAATGAGCAGTTCTTC	TRBJ2-1	.	few	TRBV20-1
CSARDRRGGVDTQYF	TGCAGTGCTAGAGATCGTCGGGGGGGCGTAGATACGCAGTATTTT	TRBJ2-3	TRBD2	.	TRBV20-1
CASKETSMGEQFF	TGTGCCAGCAAAGAGACTTCTATGGGCGAGCAGTTCTTC	TRBJ2-1	.	many	TRBV12-3/TRBV12-4
CAIRNRDLQSTDTQYF	TGTGCCATCAGGAACCGGGACCTACAATCAACAGATACGCAGTATTTT	TRBJ2-3	.	many	TRBV10-3
CSASVGPWDPPFYEQYF	TGCAGTGCTAGTGTCGGCCCCTGGGACCCACCCTTTTACGAGCAGTACTTC	TRBJ2-7	.	.	TRBV20-1
CSVAHGGNTGELFF	TGCAGCGTTGCCCACGGAGGGAACACCGGGGAGCTGTTTTTT	TRBJ2-2	.	few	TRBV29-1
CASRPRDRGYGYTF	TGTGCCAGTAGGCCCCGGGACAGGGGCTATGGCTACACCTTC	TRBJ1-2	TRBD1	.	TRBV19
CASSLSSGAHQPQHF	TGTGCCAGCAGTTTATCGTCAGGGGCACACCAGCCCCAGCATTTT	TRBJ1-5	.	.	TRBV27
CASSTGDVTEQYF	TGTGCCAGCTCAACAGGCGATGTAACGGAGCAGTACTTC	TRBJ2-7	.	.	TRBV18
CAISESVATPGYTF	TGTGCCATCAGTGAGTCTGTGGCCACCCCGGGCTACACCTTC	TRBJ1-2	.	few	TRBV10-3
CASSRPGPNTGELFF	TGCGCCAGCAGCCGTCCTGGTCCGAACACCGGGGAGCTGTTTTTT	TRBJ2-2	.	.	TRBV4-3
CSARRYSTHIDIQYF	TGCAGTGCTAGAAGGTATAGCACACATATCGACATTCAGTACTTC	TRBJ2-4	.	few	TRBV20-1
CSVFRNTEAFF	TGCAGCGTTTTCAGGAACACTGAAGCTTTCTTT	TRBJ1-1	.	many	TRBV29-1
CASREGGADYEQYF	TGTGCCAGCAGAGAAGGCGGGGCGGACTACGAGCAGTACTTC	TRBJ2-7	.	.	TRBV2
CAISGGSGYNEQFF	TGTGCCATCAGTGGCGGGAGCGGGTACAATGAGCAGTTCTTC	TRBJ2-1	TRBD2	few	TRBV10-3
CASSWGLAAGEQYF	TGTGCCAGCAGTTGGGGACTAGCTGCTGGTGAGCAGTACTTC	TRBJ2-7	TRBD2	few	TRBV6-2/TRBV6-3
CSVDGPYQETQYF	TGCAGCGTTGATGGTCCGTACCAAGAGACCCAGTACTTC	TRBJ2-5	.	.	TRBV29-1
CASSQEYGGTRADTQYF	TGCGCCAGCAGCCAAGAATATGGCGGGACTAGGGCAGATACGCAGTATTTT	TRBJ2-3	TRBD2	.	TRBV4-3
CSAYTGGLNTEAFF	TGCAGTGCTTATACAGGGGGTCTGAACACTGAAGCTTTCTTT	TRBJ1-1	TRBD1	few	TRBV20-1
CASNSAPNTGELFF	TGTGCCAGTAACAGCGCTCCGAACACCGGGGAGCTGTTTTTT	TRBJ2-2	.	few	TRBV19
CASSGLAGFGEQYF	TGTGCCAGCAGCGGACTAGCGGGGTTTGGCGAGCAGTACTTC	TRBJ2-7	TRBD2	.	TRBV6-1
CSARNGAWQYF	TGCAGTGCTAGGAATGGGGCATGGCAGTATTTT	TRBJ2-3	.	few	TRBV20-1
CSASPRWDSRGYGYTF	TGCAGTGCTAGTCCCCGGTGGGACAGTCGGGGATATGGCTACACCTTC	TRBJ1-2	TRBD1	few	TRBV20-1
CSARDSSGGASEQFF	TGCAGTGCTAGAGATTCTAGCGGGGGGGCAAGTGAGCAGTTCTTC	TRBJ2-1	TRBD2	.	TRBV20-1
CASSSSRGPEQYF	TGCGCCAGCAGCAGTTCCAGGGGACCTGAGCAGTACTTC	TRBJ2-7	.	.	TRBV5-1
CATKLSGGTYNEQFF	TGTGCCACCAAACTATCGGGAGGAACCTACAATGAGCAGTTCTTC	TRBJ2-1	TRBD2	.	TRBV15
CASRARAGLQETQYF	TGTGCCAGCAGGGCCCGAGCGGGCCTCCAAGAGACCCAGTACTTC	TRBJ2-5	.	.	TRBV2
CASSGGAHQPQHF	TGTGCCAGCAGCGGGGGGGCACATCAGCCCCAGCATTTT	TRBJ1-5	.	.	TRBV5-6
CATSGGTGPSPADTQYF	TGTGCCACCAGCGGGGGCACAGGGCCTTCCCCCGCAGATACGCAGTATTTT	TRBJ2-3	.	few	TRBV15
CASSLGSSMQYF	TGTGCCAGCAGTTTAGGGTCTAGTATGCAGTATTTT	TRBJ2-3	.	few	TRBV12-3/TRBV12-4
CSARVAAPLNEKLFF	TGCAGTGCTAGAGTGGCAGCTCCCCTTAATGAAAAACTGTTTTTT	TRBJ1-4	.	few	TRBV20-1
CASSGLAGGPFGEQFF	TGTGCCAGCAGCGGATTAGCGGGAGGGCCCTTCGGTGAGCAGTTCTTC	TRBJ2-1	TRBD2	.	TRBV7-9
CATSRVPGKKGNEQFF	TGTGCCACCAGCAGAGTTCCCGGGAAGAAGGGCAATGAGCAGTTCTTC	TRBJ2-1	.	few	TRBV15
CASSRGWNNEQFF	TGTGCCAGCAGTCGGGGGTGGAACAATGAGCAGTTCTTC	TRBJ2-1	.	few	TRBV12-3/TRBV12-4
CASSRENGDQETQYF	TGTGCCAGCTCACGAGAGAATGGGGACCAAGAGACCCAGTACTTC	TRBJ2-5	.	few	TRBV18
CASSQGTSGSHEQFF	TGTGCCAGCAGCCAGGGGACTAGCGGGAGCCATGAGCAGTTCTTC	TRBJ2-1	TRBD2	few	TRBV3-1
CASGPGLAGVSLEQYF	TGTGCTAGTGGTCCGGGACTAGCGGGAGTGTCCCTCGAGCAGTACTTC	TRBJ2-7	TRBD2	.	TRBV12-5
CSASPGRGQETQYF	TGCAGTGCTAGCCCAGGGAGGGGGCAAGAGACCCAGTACTTC	TRBJ2-5	.	few	TRBV20-1
CASRLAVAGMDGELFF	TGTGCAAGTCGCTTAGCGGTAGCAGGGATGGACGGGGAGCTGTTTTTT	TRBJ2-2	.	few	TRBV12-2
CSGTTGTNTEAFF	TGCAGCGGTACAACAGGAACCAACACTGAAGCTTTCTTT	TRBJ1-1	.	few	TRBV29-1
CASKPSGLFHEQFF	TGTGCCAGCAAGCCTAGCGGGCTTTTCCATGAGCAGTTCTTC	TRBJ2-1	TRBD2	few	TRBV6-1
CSGCRSHSGGRYNEQFF	TGCAGCGGTTGCAGGTCCCATTCGGGGGGGCGCTACAATGAGCAGTTCTTC	TRBJ2-1	TRBD2	few	TRBV29-1
CASSPHPTAYGYTF	TGTGCCAGCAGTCCCCACCCGACAGCCTATGGCTACACCTTC	TRBJ1-2	.	many	TRBV6-1
CASSYSETGVEAFF	TGTGCCAGCAGTTACTCCGAGACAGGGGTTGAAGCTTTCTTT	TRBJ1-1	TRBD1	.	TRBV6-5
CASRDGQGGLEKLFF	TGTGCCAGCAGAGACGGACAGGGTGGTTTAGAGAAGCTGTTTTTT	TRBJ2-2	TRBD1	.	TRBV6-1
CSVYIQGAGDSPLHF	TGCAGCGTGTACATCCAGGGGGCAGGGGATTCACCCCTCCACTTT	TRBJ1-6	TRBD1	.	TRBV29-1
CATSDPDSSTDTQYF	TGTGCCACCAGTGATCCGGACAGTAGCACAGATACGCAGTATTTT	TRBJ2-3	.	.	TRBV24-1